The next 8 T cell receptor beta chains were all read from a single sample in a study of beta chain features in type 1 diabetes. Expressed TCRB transcripts were sequenced because the isolated RNA had all been reverse transcribed beforehand. Only in-frame clones appear in the TCRdb table, and some are missing; sequencing was by immunoSEQ multiplex PCR. The sample includes about half a million clones, 11% seen only once; the top ten take 0.046%. The material sequenced was naive CD4+ T cells from blood. The receptors were gathered from a young woman in good health.

The CDR3 sequence is CASQGTSGEYQETQYF. The CDR3 DNA is TGTGCCAGCCAGGGGACTAGCGGGGAGTACCAAGAGACCCAGTACTTC. The V and J genes are TRBV2 and TRBJ2-5, with 13 positions matching TRBD2. Germline V CDR1 and CDR2: SNHLY, FYNNEI. The ends lost 8 bases at V and 0 bases at J; junction bases unmatched: 6. This CDR3 region has 16 residues.

This clone showed up just a few times. The rearrangement links TRBV15 to TRBJ1-4; D is undetermined. This CDR3 spans 13 amino acids. V lost 1 base, J lost 8 bases, and 8 bases lay in between. CDR1 LNHNV and CDR2 YYDKDF come from the germline V gene (reference sequence). In DNA form, the CDR3 reads TGTGCCACCAGCAGAGGCACAGCAGAAAAACTGTTTTTT. It encodes CATSRGTAEKLFF.

About this clone itself: The sample carries other DNA sequences with the same CDR3. V usage is TRBV5-1 and J usage is TRBJ2-5; D uncertain. CDR3 length: 11 amino acids. Trimming removed 2 bases from V and 4 bases from J, with 3 bases in between. Germline CDR1 SGHRS, CDR2 YFSETQ. The CDR3 DNA reads TGCGCCAGCAGCTTTTCAGAGACCCAGTACTTC. As protein: CASSFSETQYF.

This chain joins TRBV19 and TRBJ2-5; D is uncertain. Trimming shortened V by 4 bases and J by 1 base, and 7 bases separated the two germline ends. The CDR3 consists of 13 residues. Germline lookup yields CDR1 LNHDA and CDR2 SQIVND (reference sequence). The CDR3 bases are TGTGCCAGTAGTAGTCAGGCCCAAGAGACCCAGTACTTC. Translation gives CASSSQAQETQYF.

This clone occurred a few times. The CDR3 sequence: CASSDRQARFGYGYTF. In DNA form, the CDR3 reads TGTGCCAGCAGTGACCGACAGGCTCGGTTTGGCTATGGCTACACCTTC. The chain joins TRBV25-1 to TRBJ1-2, with D perhaps TRBD1 (6 bases). The CDR3 consists of 16 residues. The germline V gene has CDR1 MGHDK and CDR2 SYGVNS. The germline V and J ends were trimmed by 3 bases and 4 bases, with 18 bases remaining between them.

This clone was seen a handful of times. V is TRBV2 and J is TRBJ2-7; TRBD2 matches 13 bases. The trim removed 7 bases at V and 4 bases at J, leaving 7 bases unmatched. The CDR3 extends over 15 amino acids. The germline V gene has CDR1 SNHLY and CDR2 FYNNEI. The CDR3, as DNA: TGTGCCAGCAATGGACTAGCGGGAGCGGTGTACGAGCAGTACTTC. It specifies CASNGLAGAVYEQYF. Complete variable domain (other parts from reference TRBV2 and TRBJ2-7): EPEVTQTPSHQVTQMGQEVILRCVPISNHLYFYWYRQILGQKVEFLVSFYNNEISEKSEIFDDQFSVERPDGSNFTLKIRSTKLEDSAMYFCASNGLAGAVYEQYFGPGTRLTVT.

The rearrangement uses TRBV10-3 and TRBJ1-1; weak D call: TRBD1 (5 bases). CDR1 is ENHRY and CDR2 is SYGVKD in the germline V gene. The CDR3 runs 14 residues. Trimming took off 2 bases at V and 4 bases at J, with 11 bases between the two ends. DNA of the CDR3: TGTGCCATCAGTGAGGAGCAGGGATTCACTGAAGCTTTCTTT. Residues: CAISEEQGFTEAFF.

The J gene is TRBJ2-7, the V gene TRBV6-5; no clear D gene. Germline V gene lookup returns CDR1 MNHEY and CDR2 SVGAGI. The CDR3 loop spans 11 amino acids. Trimming stripped 4 bases from V and 3 bases from J, with 4 bases between. The chain's CDR3 is CASSSLYEQYF. CDR3 bases: TGTGCCAGCAGTTCGCTCTACGAGCAGTACTTC.